The rows below give T cell receptor beta chains drawn from one sample of a study of beta chain features in type 1 diabetes. This table comes from immunoSEQ multiplex PCR, and its TCRdb copy is limited to in-frame clones, with some not included. Of 600,000 to 650,000 clones listed, 15% to 17% are singletons. The sample consisted of naive CD4+ T cells from blood. The receptors stem from a man between 18 and 29 years old in good health. The CDR3 runs from the conserved cysteine through the conserved F or W. Fields, in order: V gene, D gene, clone size, J gene, CDR3 length, CDR3 protein, CDR3 DNA. D genes are given only for firm matches. Only part of the rows carry a size: once, few, many, or a class if the clone is expanded.

TRBV29-1	TRBD1	few	TRBJ1-1	13	CSVGGTALTEAFF	TGCAGCGTTGGGGGGACAGCGCTGACTGAAGCTTTCTTT
TRBV4-1	-	-	TRBJ1-2	16	CASSPRGGAANYGYTF	TGCGCCAGCAGCCCCCGGGGGGGCGCGGCTAACTATGGCTACACCTTC
TRBV30	-	-	TRBJ2-6	15	CAWNLRSSGANVLTF	TGTGCCTGGAACTTGAGAAGCTCTGGGGCCAACGTCCTGACTTTC
TRBV5-1	-	few	TRBJ2-7	13	CASSADSVYEQYF	TGCGCCAGCAGCGCGGACAGCGTCTACGAGCAGTACTTC
TRBV7-2	-	-	TRBJ1-6	18	CASSLRGGSVPSNSPLHF	TGTGCCAGCAGCTTAAGGGGGGGGAGTGTCCCCTCTAATTCACCCCTCCACTTT
TRBV29-1	-	few	TRBJ1-1	13	CSVEDFRFVEAFF	TGCAGCGTTGAGGACTTCCGGTTTGTTGAAGCTTTCTTT
TRBV5-6	-	few	TRBJ2-7	13	CASSSRDFYEQYF	TGTGCCAGCAGCTCGAGGGACTTCTACGAGCAGTACTTC
TRBV27	-	few	TRBJ1-1	16	CASSFQGGGMNTEAFF	TGTGCCAGCAGTTTCCAGGGCGGAGGGATGAACACTGAAGCTTTCTTT
TRBV11-2	TRBD1	-	TRBJ2-7	14	CASSSRTGAYEQYF	TGTGCCAGCAGCTCTAGGACAGGGGCCTACGAGCAGTACTTC
TRBV2	TRBD1	few	TRBJ1-5	13	CASREQGPQPQHF	TGTGCCAGCAGGGAACAGGGGCCTCAGCCCCAGCATTTT
TRBV10-3	-	many	TRBJ2-7	11	CAISESGEQYF	TGTGCCATCAGTGAGTCGGGGGAGCAGTACTTC
TRBV5-4	TRBD2	-	TRBJ2-1	15	CASSPTSATYNEQFF	TGTGCCAGCAGCCCGACTAGCGCTACCTACAATGAGCAGTTCTTC
TRBV5-4	-	few	TRBJ2-7	13	CASSSPVSYEQYF	TGTGCCAGCAGCTCCCCTGTCTCCTACGAGCAGTACTTC
TRBV7-2	-	-	TRBJ2-7	13	CASTTGTSYEQYF	TGTGCCAGCACAACCGGGACCTCATACGAGCAGTACTTC
TRBV29-1	-	few	TRBJ2-7	12	CSVTQGAYEQYF	TGCAGCGTTACGCAGGGAGCCTACGAGCAGTACTTC
TRBV4-3	-	-	TRBJ2-1	15	CASSEWERGPNEQFF	TGCGCCAGCAGCGAGTGGGAGAGGGGACCAAATGAGCAGTTCTTC
TRBV9	TRBD1	-	TRBJ1-5	18	CASSVARRAGGLNQPQHF	TGTGCCAGCAGCGTAGCTCGGAGAGCAGGGGGTCTGAATCAGCCCCAGCATTTT
TRBV18	-	-	TRBJ1-2	12	CASSPRSNGYTF	TGTGCCAGCTCACCACGGAGCAATGGCTACACCTTC
TRBV5-1	TRBD1	-	TRBJ2-7	14	CASSLGTGGDEQYF	TGCGCCAGCAGCTTGGGGACAGGGGGCGACGAGCAGTACTTC
TRBV5-1	-	-	TRBJ1-2	13	CASSLEGLGGYTF	TGCGCCAGCAGCTTAGAAGGGCTCGGTGGCTACACCTTC
TRBV5-4	-	-	TRBJ2-3	14	CASSLMRDTDTQYF	TGTGCCAGCAGCTTGATGAGGGACACAGATACGCAGTATTTT
TRBV7-9	TRBD2	-	TRBJ2-7	14	CASSPPAGLAGQYF	TGTGCCAGCAGCCCCCCAGCGGGACTAGCGGGGCAGTACTTC
TRBV5-6	-	few	TRBJ1-1	14	CASSVDRLNTEAFF	TGTGCCAGCAGCGTGGACAGACTGAACACTGAAGCTTTCTTT
TRBV28	-	-	TRBJ1-2	11	CASARVFGYTF	TGTGCCAGCGCCAGGGTTTTTGGCTACACCTTC
TRBV6-5	-	-	TRBJ2-7	13	CASSYTGSYEQYF	TGTGCCAGCAGTTACACGGGGTCCTACGAGCAGTACTTC
TRBV7-3	TRBD1	-	TRBJ2-3	20	CASSLRQGPVSATSTDTQYF	TGTGCCAGCAGCTTACGACAGGGACCAGTCTCGGCTACTAGCACAGATACGCAGTATTTT
TRBV28	-	-	TRBJ1-1	12	CASRLRHTEAFF	TGTGCCAGCAGACTCAGGCACACTGAAGCTTTCTTT
TRBV7-2	TRBD1	few	TRBJ1-2	13	CASRPTGNYGYTF	TGTGCCAGCAGGCCGACAGGGAACTATGGCTACACCTTC
TRBV5-6	-	-	TRBJ2-7	19	CASSLARIRGTTGTYEQYF	TGTGCCAGCAGCTTGGCAAGAATCCGGGGGACAACGGGAACCTACGAGCAGTACTTC
TRBV5-1	-	few	TRBJ1-1	15	CASSLGVRVNTEAFF	TGCGCCAGCAGCTTGGGGGTGCGAGTGAACACTGAAGCTTTCTTT
TRBV25-1	-	-	TRBJ1-2	16	CASSELGSRELNGYTF	TGTGCCAGCAGTGAATTAGGTAGCAGGGAATTGAATGGCTACACCTTC
TRBV6-6	-	few	TRBJ1-1	14	CASSLQGGGTEAFF	TGTGCCAGCAGTCTACAGGGAGGCGGCACTGAAGCTTTCTTT
TRBV25-1	-	-	TRBJ2-7	15	CASSEYGRGSYEQYF	TGTGCCAGCAGTGAATATGGCCGGGGCTCCTACGAGCAGTACTTC
TRBV5-1	-	-	TRBJ2-5	15	CASSSVNRGAKTQYF	TGCGCCAGCAGCTCCGTAAATCGGGGGGCAAAGACCCAGTACTTC
TRBV11-1	-	few	TRBJ2-5	12	CASSTERETQYF	TGTGCCAGCAGCACCGAGCGGGAGACCCAGTACTTC
TRBV6-5	-	few	TRBJ2-1	13	CASRGDRNNEQFF	TGTGCCAGCAGGGGAGACAGAAACAATGAGCAGTTCTTC
TRBV29-1	-	few	TRBJ1-4	13	CSVCRDLNEKLFF	TGCAGCGTTTGCCGGGATTTGAATGAAAAACTGTTTTTT
TRBV28	-	-	TRBJ2-5	16	CASSLGSGLLQETQYF	TGTGCCAGCAGTTTGGGGTCAGGGCTCCTCCAAGAGACCCAGTACTTC
TRBV2	-	-	TRBJ1-4	15	CASGGQGVPNEKLFF	TGTGCCAGCGGGGGGCAGGGCGTGCCTAATGAAAAACTGTTTTTT
TRBV6-5	-	-	TRBJ1-5	15	CASSYSGGPNQPQHF	TGTGCCAGCAGTTACTCAGGGGGGCCGAATCAGCCCCAGCATTTT
TRBV6-5	-	few	TRBJ2-5	13	CASRRQPQETQYF	TGTGCCAGCAGGCGACAGCCCCAAGAGACCCAGTACTTC
TRBV5-1	TRBD2	few	TRBJ2-3	15	CASSRGTRDTDTQYF	TGCGCCAGCAGCCGAGGGACTAGAGACACAGATACGCAGTATTTT
TRBV4-2	-	few	TRBJ1-3	16	CASSQGGPSGGNTIYF	TGTGCCAGCAGCCAAGGGGGACCATCAGGAGGAAACACCATATATTTT
TRBV19	TRBD1	few	TRBJ1-1	14	CASSHLGGGTEAFF	TGTGCCAGTAGCCATTTAGGGGGCGGCACTGAAGCTTTCTTT
TRBV28	-	-	TRBJ2-1	12	CASGGSYNEQFF	TGTGCCAGCGGAGGTTCGTACAATGAGCAGTTCTTC
TRBV10-3	-	few	TRBJ2-7	14	CAISESAGPYEQYF	TGTGCCATCAGTGAGTCGGCAGGTCCCTACGAGCAGTACTTC
TRBV9	-	few	TRBJ1-5	15	CASSVEPTSNQPQHF	TGTGCCAGCAGCGTAGAGCCGACTTCCAATCAGCCCCAGCATTTT
TRBV28	-	-	TRBJ2-1	11	CASSLRQEQFF	TGTGCCAGCAGTTTACGGCAGGAGCAGTTCTTC
TRBV5-1	-	few	TRBJ2-1	15	CASSTLSGPTGEQFF	TGCGCCAGCAGCACCTTAAGCGGCCCGACGGGGGAGCAGTTCTTC
TRBV10-3	-	-	TRBJ1-2	12	CAISSGLRGYTF	TGTGCCATCAGTTCAGGGTTAAGAGGCTACACCTTC
TRBV28	-	-	TRBJ2-3	16	CANNRFTGGSTDTQYF	TGTGCCAACAACCGCTTCACTGGCGGGAGCACAGATACGCAGTATTTT